The 30 T cell receptor beta chains listed next were all sequenced from one sample in a study of radiotherapy plus CTLA-4 blockade in lung cancer (dated by TCRdb to the late 2010s). Library preparation used the immunoSEQ multiplex PCR assay. The table was pulled from immuneACCESS by TCRdb, which kept in-frame rearrangements only. Such tables lose some clones; where checked, under half of the loss comes from unresolved V genes, and the rest has no known cause. The sample table holds roughly 32,000 clones, of which approximately 70% were seen once. The ten largest clones capture 3% to 4.5% of the sample. This material consisted of peripheral blood, taken from a patient treated with radiotherapy plus ipilimumab. The receptors here all came from a human donor with non-small cell lung cancer who had stable disease on radiotherapy plus ipilimumab.

V gene TRBV7-2 combines with J gene TRBJ2-1, with TRBD1 as a possible D gene (5 bases). V lost 2 bases to trimming and J lost 10 bases, with 15 bases between them. CDR3 length: 14 amino acids. Looked up from germline, CDR1 is SGHTA and CDR2 is FQGNSA. For the CDR3, the DNA is TGTGCCAGCAGCTTACGGTCAGGGTTGCGGGAGCAGTTCTTC. The encoded protein is CASSLRSGLREQFF.

V usage is TRBV28 and J usage is TRBJ2-7; TRBD2 matches at 7 bases. J was trimmed by 6 bases and V by 3 bases; bases with no gene match: 5. CDR3 length equals 13 residues. The germline CDR1 and CDR2 sequences are MDHEN and SYDVKM. The CDR3 coding sequence is TGTGCCAGCAGTTTCGGGGGGTCTGGCGAGCAGTACTTC. This sequence encodes CASSFGGSGEQYF.

CDR3 nucleotides: TGTGCCAGCTCACCGGGACAGGGGTTTGAGACCCAGTACTTC. It specifies CASSPGQGFETQYF. The chain joins TRBV18 to TRBJ2-5; 10 bases map to TRBD1. The CDR3 consists of 14 residues. Germline trimming cut 3 bases from V and 5 bases from J; bases unmatched to any gene: 3. The germline V gene has CDR1 KGHSH and CDR2 LQKENI.

The V and J genes are TRBV9 and TRBJ2-5, with a weak D call TRBD2 (5 bases). Germline CDR1 is SGDLS and CDR2 is YYNGEE. The CDR3 extends over 14 amino acids. Trimming shortened V by 1 base and J by 1 base, and 8 bases separated the two germline ends. The CDR3: CASSVPGGQETQYF. CDR3 nucleotides: TGTGCCAGCAGCGTACCAGGAGGCCAAGAGACCCAGTACTTC. The whole variable domain, filled in from reference TRBV9 and TRBJ2-5, reads DSGVTQTPKHLITATGQRVTLRCSPRSGDLSVYWYQQSLDQGLQFLIQYYNGEERAKGNILERFSAQQFPDLHSELNLSSLELGDSALYFCASSVPGGQETQYFGPGTRLLVL.

The chain couples TRBV4-2 to TRBJ2-1, with 8 bases lining up with TRBD2. The junction had 5 bases not matched to a gene; V was cut back by 0 bases and J by 4 bases. In germline, CDR1 is LGHNA, CDR2 YNFKEQ. The CDR3 is made up of 16 amino acids. CDR3 DNA sequence: TGTGCCAGCAGCCAAGATGCGGGAGGCAGATACAATGAGCAGTTCTTC. Translating it yields CASSQDAGGRYNEQFF.

This clone was counted only a few times. This chain connects TRBV2 to TRBJ2-4; 7 positions match TRBD1. Germline V gene lookup returns CDR1 SNHLY and CDR2 FYNNEI. The CDR3 loop spans 15 amino acids. The trim removed 2 bases at V and 9 bases at J, leaving 10 bases unmatched. The CDR3 DNA follows: TGTGCCAGCAGTGAATTTAGACAGGGAAGGGGCATTCAGTACTTC. Translated: CASSEFRQGRGIQYF.

This chain uses TRBV18 with TRBJ2-7, with TRBD2 matching over 10 bases. Germline loops: CDR1 KGHSH, CDR2 LQKENI. Germline trimming cut 10 bases from V and 5 bases from J; bases unmatched to any gene: 11. The CDR3 is made up of 14 amino acids. The CDR3 region is CATTTSGTAHEQYF. The CDR3 DNA reads as TGTGCCACCACTACTAGCGGGACGGCCCACGAGCAGTACTTC. The complete variable domain, with remaining parts taken from reference TRBV18 and TRBJ2-7, reads NAGVMQNPRHLVRRRGQEARLRCSPMKGHSHVYWYRQLPEEGLKFMVYLQKENIIDESGMPKERFSAEFPKEGPSILRIQQVVRGDSAAYFCATTTSGTAHEQYFGPGTRLTVT.

This clone turned up a few times. The gene calls are TRBV11-2 and TRBJ2-1; 7 nucleotides match TRBD2. CDR1 and CDR2 from the germline V gene are SGHAT and FQNNGV. The J segment lost 3 bases and the V segment lost 2 bases, leaving 13 bases of the junction unmatched. This CDR3 has 18 amino acids. The CDR3 reads CASSLSRITGTNYNEQFF. The CDR3 DNA sequence: TGTGCCAGCAGCTTATCTCGGATAACCGGGACTAACTACAATGAGCAGTTCTTC.

V usage is TRBV9 and J usage is TRBJ2-7; D tentatively fits TRBD1 or TRBD2 (6 bases each). The CDR3 is 14 residues long. The germline CDR1 and CDR2 sequences are SGDLS and YYNGEE. The V end lost 4 bases, the J end lost 5 bases, and 16 bases lay between the germline ends. The CDR3 DNA is TGTGCCAGCAGCCAAAAGGGGGAGGCCGACGAGCAGTACTTC. Its translation is CASSQKGEADEQYF. Full variable domain (outside the CDR3, taken from reference TRBV9 and TRBJ2-7): DSGVTQTPKHLITATGQRVTLRCSPRSGDLSVYWYQQSLDQGLQFLIQYYNGEERAKGNILERFSAQQFPDLHSELNLSSLELGDSALYFCASSQKGEADEQYFGPGTRLTVT.

The chain employs TRBV5-1 and TRBJ2-3; D is undetermined. V gave up 0 bases and J gave up 0 bases, with 8 bases separating them. Germline assignment: CDR1 SGHRS and CDR2 YFSETQ. The CDR3 totals 15 residues. In DNA, the CDR3 is TGCGCCAGCAGCTTGGATCCCGGAAGCACAGATACGCAGTATTTT. Translating it yields CASSLDPGSTDTQYF.

The J gene is TRBJ1-2, the V gene TRBV4-2; no clear D. Looked up from germline, CDR1 is LGHNA and CDR2 is YNFKEQ. The CDR3 is 15 amino acids. V was clipped by 0 bases and J by 0 bases, with 8 bases between them. This chain's CDR3 is CASSQDAAPNYGYTF. CDR3 bases: TGTGCCAGCAGCCAAGATGCGGCACCTAACTATGGCTACACCTTC.

This clone turned up a few times. This chain connects TRBV19 to TRBJ1-2; a weak D match, TRBD1 (5 bases). The CDR3 spans 14 residues. V lost 0 bases and J lost 2, with 7 bases in between. Germline CDR1 reads LNHDA; CDR2 reads SQIVND (reference sequence). Written as DNA, the CDR3 is TGTGCCAGTAGTATAGAAGCAGGGAACTATGGCTACACCTTC. Amino acids: CASSIEAGNYGYTF.

In its sample, this clone was seen a few times. The CDR3 DNA is TGTGCCACCAGCAGAGGGGGTGGGGCCAACGTCCTGACTTTC. Translating it yields CATSRGGGANVLTF. V gene TRBV15 combines with J gene TRBJ2-6; D is unresolved. CDR1 and CDR2 (germline): LNHNV, YYDKDF (reference sequence). The V gene lost 1 base and the J gene lost 3 bases, with 4 bases spanning the gap. The CDR3 loop spans 14 amino acids.

The chain carries TRBV21-1 and TRBJ2-3; the table names TRBD1, a call not compared with the DNA. TRBV21-1 is annotated as a pseudogene. There are 16 residues in the CDR3. The CDR3 nucleotides are TGTGCCAGCAGCAAAAATCTAACAGGGTATAGAGATACGCAGTATTTT. Protein product: CASSKNLTGYRDTQYF.

The chain employs TRBV5-1 and TRBJ2-1; 7 bases map to TRBD2. Germline V CDR1 and CDR2: SGHRS, YFSETQ. This CDR3 contains 16 residues. With 0 bases clipped from V and 0 bases from J, the junction kept 3 bases outside the gene matches. CDR3 sequence: CASSLEAGLSYNEQFF. CDR3 DNA: TGCGCCAGCAGCTTGGAAGCGGGACTCTCCTACAATGAGCAGTTCTTC.

In its sample, this clone was seen a few times. The V gene is TRBV9, the J gene TRBJ2-6; no definite D call. Per the germline V gene, CDR1 is SGDLS and CDR2 is YYNGEE. V dropped 7 bases and J dropped 0 bases, with 8 bases sitting between them. The CDR3 consists of 14 residues. CDR3 nucleotides: TGTGCCAGCGGGCAGAACTCTGGGGCCAACGTCCTGACTTTC. Amino acids: CASGQNSGANVLTF.

The rearrangement joins TRBV2 to TRBJ2-3; 7 bases are shared with TRBD2. The CDR3 has 16 residues. V lost 6 bases to trimming and J lost 2 bases; unmatched junction nucleotides: 11. Germline V lookup: CDR1 SNHLY, CDR2 FYNNEI. The CDR3, as DNA: TGTGCCAGCAGCATTAGCGGGCTGGGGAACACAGATACGCAGTATTTT. It translates to CASSISGLGNTDTQYF.

This sequence joins TRBV6-1 and TRBJ2-2, with D tentatively TRBD1 (6 bases). The ends were cut back, 5 bases at V and 5 bases at J, with 12 bases in the middle. This CDR3 region has 14 residues. CDR1 is MNHNS and CDR2 is SASEGT in the germline V gene. In nucleotides, the CDR3 is TGTGCCAGCAGTCTTAGGACAGAGACCGGGGAGCTGTTTTTT. Translating it yields CASSLRTETGELFF.

The chain carries TRBV2 and TRBJ2-3, with 14 bases lining up with TRBD2. In germline, CDR1 is SNHLY, CDR2 FYNNEI. Trimming cost V 6 bases and J 4 bases; bases outside gene matches: 3. The CDR3 consists of 15 residues. The CDR3 DNA is TGTGCCAGCAGCGGACTAGCGGGAGGTCCAGATACGCAGTATTTT. This encodes CASSGLAGGPDTQYF.

The CDR3 nucleotides are TGTGCCAGCAGCCCAGAATGGGGGGATTGGAGCAATCAGCCCCAGCATTTT. The encoded protein is CASSPEWGDWSNQPQHF. The genes are TRBV7-6 and TRBJ1-5; TRBD1 is a possible D gene (5 bases). Germline assignment: CDR1 SGHVS and CDR2 FNYEAQ. The V gene lost 5 bases and the J gene lost 1 base, with 18 bases spanning the gap. The length of the CDR3 is 17 residues.

J is TRBJ2-5 and V is TRBV9; 12 bases are shared with TRBD2. CDR1 is SGDLS and CDR2 is YYNGEE in the germline V gene. V shed 0 bases, J shed 0 bases, and the junction held 9 bases outside the gene matches. This CDR3 is built from 19 residues. This CDR3 is CASSVGRAGLAGHQETQYF. The CDR3, as DNA: TGTGCCAGCAGCGTAGGTCGCGCTGGACTAGCGGGACACCAAGAGACCCAGTACTTC.

The genes are TRBV9 and TRBJ2-7, with unresolved D. The V gene's germline CDR1 is SGDLS and CDR2 YYNGEE. V was cut by 0 bases and J by 4 bases, with 8 bases left in between. The CDR3 runs 13 residues. CDR3 sequence reads: CASSVAPMYEQYF. CDR3 in DNA: TGTGCCAGCAGCGTAGCCCCTATGTACGAGCAGTACTTC.

The chain uses TRBV19 and TRBJ1-2, with D perhaps matching TRBD1 (6 bases). Germline-derived CDR1 and CDR2 are LNHDA and SQIVND (reference sequence). V dropped 6 bases and J dropped 8 bases, with 13 bases sitting between them. The CDR3 loop spans 12 amino acids. CDR3 protein: CASSPQGYGYTF. In nucleotides, the CDR3 is TGTGCCAGTAGCCCACAGGGTTACGGCTACACCTTC.

V and J are TRBV5-1 and TRBJ2-7; 12 bases align to TRBD2. The CDR3 extends over 16 amino acids. Germline V gene lookup returns CDR1 SGHRS and CDR2 YFSETQ. V shed 3 bases and J 5 bases; nucleotides not matched to a gene: 9. CDR3 loop: CASSSLAGGPSHEQYF. The DNA for the CDR3 is TGCGCCAGCAGCTCCCTAGCGGGAGGGCCTTCTCACGAGCAGTACTTC. Using reference TRBV5-1 and TRBJ2-7 for the parts outside the CDR3, the full variable domain is KAGVTQTPRYLIKTRGQQVTLSCSPISGHRSVSWYQQTPGQGLQFLFEYFSETQRNKGNFPGRFSGRQFSNSRSEMNVSTLELGDSALYLCASSSLAGGPSHEQYFGPGTRLTVT.

V is TRBV6-6 and J is TRBJ2-3, with 11 positions matching TRBD2. The CDR3 length is 16 residues. From germline, CDR1 is MNHNY and CDR2 SVGAGI (reference sequence). V was clipped by 2 bases and J by 2 bases; unmatched bases: 3. In DNA form, the CDR3 reads TGTGCCAGCAGTTACACTAGCGGGAGTTCCACAGATACGCAGTATTTT. Its translation: CASSYTSGSSTDTQYF.

The chain combines TRBV5-1 with TRBJ2-5; 7 positions agree with TRBD1. Germline-derived CDR1 and CDR2 are SGHRS and YFSETQ. The CDR3 spans 14 residues. V was pared by 5 bases and J by 5 bases, with 9 bases of the junction left unmatched. This CDR3 is CASRSGTAAETQYF. Here the CDR3 DNA reads TGCGCCAGCAGGTCCGGGACAGCCGCGGAGACCCAGTACTTC.

V usage is TRBV2 and J usage is TRBJ2-2; D may be TRBD2 (6 bases). The CDR3 has 14 amino acids. Deletions cut 5 bases from V and 5 bases from J, with 12 bases between. The V gene's germline CDR1 is SNHLY and CDR2 FYNNEI. The CDR3 DNA is TGTGCCAGCAGTCAGATTCGGGGGACCGGGGAGCTGTTTTTT. Translation gives CASSQIRGTGELFF.

This rearrangement joins TRBV7-2 to TRBJ1-2; D is unclear. Germline V CDR1 and CDR2: SGHTA, FQGNSA. This CDR3 has 13 residues. Trimming removed 1 base at V and 8 bases at J, with 11 bases between. CDR3 sequence reads: CASSLVAGYGYTF. CDR3 nucleotide sequence: TGTGCCAGCAGCTTAGTAGCCGGGTACGGCTACACCTTC. Full variable domain (outside the CDR3, taken from reference TRBV7-2 and TRBJ1-2): GAGVSQSPSNKVTEKGKDVELRCDPISGHTALYWYRQSLGQGLEFLIYFQGNSAPDKSGLPSDRFSAERTGGSVSTLTIQRTQQEDSAVYLCASSLVAGYGYTFGSGTRLTVV.

This clone was seen a single time. The chain carries TRBV7-2 and TRBJ1-1, with D hard to call. Trimming left V 2 bases short and J 0 bases short, with 10 bases between. The CDR3 is 15 residues long. The germline CDR1 and CDR2 sequences are SGHTA and FQGNSA. The chain's CDR3 is CASSLSQTLNTEAFF. CDR3 coding DNA: TGTGCCAGCAGCTTATCCCAGACCCTGAACACTGAAGCTTTCTTT.

In this sample, this clone turned up a few times. The V and J genes are TRBV6-1 and TRBJ1-1, with a weak D call TRBD1 (6 bases). V gave up 4 bases and J gave up 1 base, with 7 bases separating them. The germline V gene has CDR1 MNHNS and CDR2 SASEGT. The length of the CDR3 is 13 residues. The chain's CDR3 is CASSVQGNTEAFF. CDR3 DNA sequence: TGTGCCAGCAGTGTACAGGGGAACACTGAAGCTTTCTTT.